This is a list of T cell receptor beta chains from one sample in a study of T cell repertoires and HLA-DP antigens. Libraries were prepared by immunoSEQ multiplex PCR; TCRdb keeps only in-frame clonotypes and omits some of them. The table includes about 73,000 clones, just under 80% detected once. The antigens these receptors bind are not known. The material sequenced was CD4+ T cells from PBMCs. The receptor set was obtained from a man in his sixties in good health and CMV-seronegative. Both conserved end residues are part of each CDR3. The D gene is left open where the match is weak. Size tells how often a clone was seen (once, few, many) or the class of an expanded clone, and some rows leave it out.

d_gene: TRBD2; j_gene: TRBJ2-5; v_gene: TRBV2; abundance: -; CDR3nt: TGTGCCAGCAGTGGGGTAGCGGGGGGGCTGGAGACCCAGTACTTC; CDR3aa: CASSGVAGGLETQYF
d_gene: -; j_gene: TRBJ1-2; v_gene: TRBV5-1; abundance: -; CDR3nt: TGCGCCAGCCGCCCCGGACAGCACGACTACACCTTC; CDR3aa: CASRPGQHDYTF
d_gene: TRBD1; j_gene: TRBJ2-1; v_gene: TRBV19; abundance: -; CDR3nt: TGTGCCAGTAGTAAGGGGGACAGGGGACATGAGCAGTTCTTC; CDR3aa: CASSKGDRGHEQFF
d_gene: -; j_gene: TRBJ1-2; v_gene: TRBV6-5; abundance: -; CDR3nt: TGTGCCAGCAGTTATGACCCCAGGAGCTATGGCTACACCTTC; CDR3aa: CASSYDPRSYGYTF
d_gene: TRBD1; j_gene: TRBJ2-1; v_gene: TRBV4-3; abundance: -; CDR3nt: TGCGCCAGCAGCCCTCAACCGGGACAGGGGGTGGATGAGCAGTTCTTC; CDR3aa: CASSPQPGQGVDEQFF
d_gene: TRBD1; j_gene: TRBJ1-1; v_gene: TRBV18; abundance: once; CDR3nt: TGTGCCAGCTCACCACAATCGGGGACAGGGAGAGCTGAAGCTTTCTTT; CDR3aa: CASSPQSGTGRAEAFF
d_gene: -; j_gene: TRBJ1-1; v_gene: TRBV18; abundance: few; CDR3nt: TGTGCCAGCTTTGCACAGGGCGAGAGAACTGAAGCTTTCTTT; CDR3aa: CASFAQGERTEAFF
d_gene: -; j_gene: TRBJ1-3; v_gene: TRBV11-2; abundance: -; CDR3nt: TGTGCCAGCAGCTCATATCGGGGCTCTGGAAACACCATATATTTT; CDR3aa: CASSSYRGSGNTIYF
d_gene: -; j_gene: TRBJ2-2; v_gene: TRBV30; abundance: -; CDR3nt: TGTGCCTGGAGTGAGGGGGGTGCGGAGCTGTTTTTT; CDR3aa: CAWSEGGAELFF
d_gene: -; j_gene: TRBJ2-6; v_gene: TRBV19; abundance: -; CDR3nt: TGTGCCACCACGCCCCGGGTGTGGGGGGCCAACGTCCTGACTTTC; CDR3aa: CATTPRVWGANVLTF
d_gene: TRBD2; j_gene: TRBJ2-5; v_gene: TRBV5-1; abundance: -; CDR3nt: TGCGCCAGCAGCCCGCAGACTAGCATGCGGGAGACCCAGTACTTC; CDR3aa: CASSPQTSMRETQYF
d_gene: TRBD1; j_gene: TRBJ2-1; v_gene: TRBV7-8; abundance: -; CDR3nt: TGTGCCAGCAGCTTAGAAGTACGAGGCCAGGGGGCGCAGGGGCAGTTCTTC; CDR3aa: CASSLEVRGQGAQGQFF
d_gene: TRBD1; j_gene: TRBJ2-3; v_gene: TRBV15; abundance: -; CDR3nt: TGTGCCACCAGCAGACACGGGACAGGGACAGATACGCAGTATTTT; CDR3aa: CATSRHGTGTDTQYF
d_gene: -; j_gene: TRBJ2-5; v_gene: TRBV9; abundance: few; CDR3nt: TGTGCCAGCAGCGTAGGACCAGGGGAGACCCAGTACTTC; CDR3aa: CASSVGPGETQYF
d_gene: -; j_gene: TRBJ2-7; v_gene: TRBV6-5; abundance: -; CDR3nt: TGTGCCAGCTTTGACAGCGTGTCTGACGAGCAGTACTTC; CDR3aa: CASFDSVSDEQYF
d_gene: -; j_gene: TRBJ2-3; v_gene: TRBV6-5; abundance: few; CDR3nt: TGTGCCAGCTGTCCCGACCCCGGCCCCGGCCCGCAGTATTTT; CDR3aa: CASCPDPGPGPQYF
d_gene: -; j_gene: TRBJ2-1; v_gene: TRBV5-4; abundance: -; CDR3nt: TGTGCCAGCAGCCCCGGGGATACCTACAATGAGCAGTTCTTC; CDR3aa: CASSPGDTYNEQFF
d_gene: -; j_gene: TRBJ1-2; v_gene: TRBV28; abundance: medium-sized; CDR3nt: TGTGCCAGCAGCCGTCTGGTAAGCCGCCTCACTGGCCATGGCTACACCTTC; CDR3aa: CASSRLVSRLTGHGYTF
d_gene: -; j_gene: TRBJ2-2; v_gene: TRBV5-1; abundance: -; CDR3nt: TGCGCCAGCAGCCAAGGACTGGGGAGAACCGGGGAGCTGTTTTTT; CDR3aa: CASSQGLGRTGELFF
d_gene: TRBD1; j_gene: TRBJ2-3; v_gene: TRBV10-3; abundance: -; CDR3nt: TGTGCCATCAGCCTTGGACAGGCCAACACAGATACGCAGTATTTT; CDR3aa: CAISLGQANTDTQYF
d_gene: -; j_gene: TRBJ1-6; v_gene: TRBV11-2; abundance: -; CDR3nt: TGTGCCAGCAGCCCCCGCCTAAGCTCCTATAATTCACCCCTCCACTTT; CDR3aa: CASSPRLSSYNSPLHF
d_gene: -; j_gene: TRBJ2-1; v_gene: TRBV2; abundance: medium-sized; CDR3nt: TGTGCCAGCAGTGATCCCGGTAGCTCCTACAATGAGCAGTTCTTC; CDR3aa: CASSDPGSSYNEQFF
d_gene: TRBD2; j_gene: TRBJ2-3; v_gene: TRBV6-5; abundance: -; CDR3nt: TGTGCCAGCAGTTCGCAAGCGGGGAGCACAGATACGCAGTATTTT; CDR3aa: CASSSQAGSTDTQYF
d_gene: TRBD1; j_gene: TRBJ2-7; v_gene: TRBV28; abundance: -; CDR3nt: TGTGCCAGCAGTTTTCCCGGGACAGGGTCGAGCGAGCAGTACTTC; CDR3aa: CASSFPGTGSSEQYF
d_gene: -; j_gene: TRBJ1-1; v_gene: TRBV28; abundance: -; CDR3nt: TGTGCCAGCAGCCCCCCACAAGGGACCGCGGCTTTCTTT; CDR3aa: CASSPPQGTAAFF
d_gene: -; j_gene: TRBJ1-2; v_gene: TRBV10-3; abundance: -; CDR3nt: TGTGCCATCAGTGAGTCCGGCAGACCCTATGGCTACACCTTC; CDR3aa: CAISESGRPYGYTF
d_gene: -; j_gene: TRBJ2-5; v_gene: TRBV2; abundance: -; CDR3nt: TGTGCCAGCAGCACGGAGCGCCAAAATCCCCAGTACTTC; CDR3aa: CASSTERQNPQYF
d_gene: -; j_gene: TRBJ2-1; v_gene: TRBV5-8; abundance: few; CDR3nt: TGTGCCAGCAGCCGGGGGACCGGCTCCTACAATGAGCAGTTCTTC; CDR3aa: CASSRGTGSYNEQFF
d_gene: -; j_gene: TRBJ2-1; v_gene: TRBV7-8; abundance: -; CDR3nt: TGTGCCAGCAGCCCGGTGGGGCAGAGCAATGAGCAGTTCTTC; CDR3aa: CASSPVGQSNEQFF
d_gene: -; j_gene: TRBJ2-3; v_gene: TRBV7-2; abundance: once; CDR3nt: TGTGCCAGCAGCTTAGGAGCCGCGGGGAGTAGCACAGATACGCAGTATTTT; CDR3aa: CASSLGAAGSSTDTQYF
d_gene: -; j_gene: TRBJ1-3; v_gene: TRBV5-1; abundance: -; CDR3nt: TGCGCCAGCAGCTTGTCGGCAGAACTCTCTGGAAACACCATATATTTT; CDR3aa: CASSLSAELSGNTIYF
d_gene: -; j_gene: TRBJ1-5; v_gene: TRBV6-6; abundance: -; CDR3nt: TGTGCCAGCAGTACGCAAGTCACGACCCAGCATTTT; CDR3aa: CASSTQVTTQHF
d_gene: TRBD1; j_gene: TRBJ1-2; v_gene: TRBV5-6; abundance: few; CDR3nt: TGTGCCAGCAGCAAAGACAGGGTTGGCTACACCTTC; CDR3aa: CASSKDRVGYTF
d_gene: -; j_gene: TRBJ1-6; v_gene: TRBV2; abundance: -; CDR3nt: TGTGCCAGCAGTGATCCCAGAGTCTATTCACCCCTCCACTTT; CDR3aa: CASSDPRVYSPLHF
d_gene: -; j_gene: TRBJ1-5; v_gene: TRBV7-2; abundance: few; CDR3nt: TGTGCCAGCAGCTCCGAGGGGGGGAACAATCAGCCCCAGCATTTT; CDR3aa: CASSSEGGNNQPQHF
d_gene: -; j_gene: TRBJ1-3; v_gene: TRBV6-1; abundance: many; CDR3nt: TGTGCCAGCAGCCTCCAGGCGAGCTCTGGAAACACCATATATTTT; CDR3aa: CASSLQASSGNTIYF
d_gene: -; j_gene: TRBJ1-1; v_gene: TRBV5-1; abundance: -; CDR3nt: TGCGCCAGCAGCGTCATACCCCAAAGAACTAACACTGAAGCTTTCTTT; CDR3aa: CASSVIPQRTNTEAFF
d_gene: -; j_gene: TRBJ2-1; v_gene: TRBV11-2; abundance: -; CDR3nt: TGTGCCAGCAGCTTAGAAGTGGGGTCCCGCTACAATGAGCAGTTCTTC; CDR3aa: CASSLEVGSRYNEQFF
d_gene: TRBD1; j_gene: TRBJ2-7; v_gene: TRBV6-1; abundance: -; CDR3nt: TGTGCCAGCAGTGTCGGACAGGGGGCAACCGGGTACGAGCAGTACTTC; CDR3aa: CASSVGQGATGYEQYF
d_gene: -; j_gene: TRBJ2-7; v_gene: TRBV6-7; abundance: -; CDR3nt: TGTGCCAGCAGTTACTGGTCCCCGCGACAGCCCATTATGGGGTACGAGCAGTACTTC; CDR3aa: CASSYWSPRQPIMGYEQYF
d_gene: -; j_gene: TRBJ2-2; v_gene: TRBV2; abundance: -; CDR3nt: TGTGCCAGCAGTGAGGGACACCCGAACACCGGGGAGCTGTTTTTT; CDR3aa: CASSEGHPNTGELFF
d_gene: -; j_gene: TRBJ2-7; v_gene: TRBV9; abundance: -; CDR3nt: TGTGCCAGCAGCGGCCCAGGGGACGAGCAGTACTTC; CDR3aa: CASSGPGDEQYF
d_gene: TRBD1; j_gene: TRBJ2-1; v_gene: TRBV25-1; abundance: -; CDR3nt: TGTGCCAGCAGAAAACCGGGACAGGGCGTCAATGAGCAGTTCTTC; CDR3aa: CASRKPGQGVNEQFF
d_gene: TRBD2; j_gene: TRBJ2-3; v_gene: TRBV7-2; abundance: -; CDR3nt: TGTGCCAGCGGTCGGGCGGGGGTCACAGATACGCAGTATTTT; CDR3aa: CASGRAGVTDTQYF